This note documents a single TCR beta chain sequence. Via MiXCR, TCRdb re-called the RT-PCR reads, giving one row per CDR3 protein. The sample contains more than 600,000 distinct CDR3 sequences, 11% to 15% of which appear only once. Trimming left V 6 bases short and J 9 bases short, with 11 bases between. The germline V gene encodes CDR1 MNHEY and CDR2 SVGEGT. This CDR3 is 12 amino acids long. The sequenced material came from memory CD4+ T cells from blood. The rearrangement joins TRBV6-2 or TRBV6-3 to TRBJ2-2; D call uncertain. The clonotype was recovered from a female donor in good health, serving as a healthy control. Written as DNA, the CDR3 is TGTGCCAGCAGCTTAGTCGTTAGGGAGCTGTTTTTT. Residues: CASSLVVRELFF.